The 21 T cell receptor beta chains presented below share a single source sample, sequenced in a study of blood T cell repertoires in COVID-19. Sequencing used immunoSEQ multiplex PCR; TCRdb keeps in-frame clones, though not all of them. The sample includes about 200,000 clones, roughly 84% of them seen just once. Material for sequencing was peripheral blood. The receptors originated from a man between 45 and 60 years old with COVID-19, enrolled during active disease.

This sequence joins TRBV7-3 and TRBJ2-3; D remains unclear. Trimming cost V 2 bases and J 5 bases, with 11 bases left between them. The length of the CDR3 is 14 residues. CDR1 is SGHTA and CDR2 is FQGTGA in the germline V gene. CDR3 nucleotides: TGTGCCAGCAGCTTAGTTGCGCTTGAAGATACGCAGTATTTT. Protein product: CASSLVALEDTQYF.

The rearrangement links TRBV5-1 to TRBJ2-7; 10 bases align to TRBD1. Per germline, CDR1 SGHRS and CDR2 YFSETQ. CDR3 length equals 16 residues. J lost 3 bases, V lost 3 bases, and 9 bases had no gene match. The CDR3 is CASSSGVGTGVYEQYF. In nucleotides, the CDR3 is TGCGCCAGCAGCTCGGGGGTCGGGACAGGGGTCTACGAGCAGTACTTC.

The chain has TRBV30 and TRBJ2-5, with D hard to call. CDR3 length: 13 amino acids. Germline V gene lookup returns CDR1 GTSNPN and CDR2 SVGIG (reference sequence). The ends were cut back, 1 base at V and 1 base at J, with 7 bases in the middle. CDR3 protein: CAWSGYFQETQYF. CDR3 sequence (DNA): TGTGCCTGGAGTGGTTACTTCCAAGAGACCCAGTACTTC. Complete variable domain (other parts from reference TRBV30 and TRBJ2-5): SQTIHQWPATLVQPVGSPLSLECTVEGTSNPNLYWYRQAAGRGLQLLFYSVGIGQISSEVPQNLSASRPQDRQFILSSKKLLLSDSGFYLCAWSGYFQETQYFGPGTRLLVL.

In nucleotides, the CDR3 is TGTGCCACCAGCCATTTCAGGGAAAGTACTGAAGCTTTCTTT. It encodes CATSHFRESTEAFF. V is TRBV15 and J is TRBJ1-1; D is possibly TRBD1 (5 bases). The germline V gene has CDR1 LNHNV and CDR2 YYDKDF (reference sequence). V lost 5 bases and J 5 bases, leaving 15 bases between the germline ends. CDR3 size: 14 residues.

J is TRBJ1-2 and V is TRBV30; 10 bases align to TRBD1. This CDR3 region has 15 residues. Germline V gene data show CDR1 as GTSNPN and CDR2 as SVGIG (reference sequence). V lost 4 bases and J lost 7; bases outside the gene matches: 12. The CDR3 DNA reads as TGTGCCTGGATGTCTCAGACAGGGGGCTTCTCTGGCTACACCTTC. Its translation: CAWMSQTGGFSGYTF.

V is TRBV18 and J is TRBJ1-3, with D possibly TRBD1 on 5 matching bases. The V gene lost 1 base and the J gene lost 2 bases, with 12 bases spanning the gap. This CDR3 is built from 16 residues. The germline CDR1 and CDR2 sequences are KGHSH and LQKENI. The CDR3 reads CASSPQRAGTGNTIYF. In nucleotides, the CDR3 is TGTGCCAGCTCACCACAAAGGGCAGGGACTGGAAACACCATATATTTT.

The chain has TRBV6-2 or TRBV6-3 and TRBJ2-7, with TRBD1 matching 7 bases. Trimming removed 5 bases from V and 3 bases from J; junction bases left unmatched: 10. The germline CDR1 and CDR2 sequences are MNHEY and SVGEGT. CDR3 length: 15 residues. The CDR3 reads CASSGAYRGSYEQYF. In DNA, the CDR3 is TGTGCCAGCAGTGGCGCCTACAGGGGAAGCTACGAGCAGTACTTC.

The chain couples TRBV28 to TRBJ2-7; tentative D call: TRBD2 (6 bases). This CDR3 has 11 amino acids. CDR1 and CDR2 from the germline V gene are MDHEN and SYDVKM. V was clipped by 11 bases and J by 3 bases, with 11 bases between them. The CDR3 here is CASVGGYEQYF. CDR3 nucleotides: TGTGCCTCGGTGGGGGGCTACGAGCAGTACTTC.

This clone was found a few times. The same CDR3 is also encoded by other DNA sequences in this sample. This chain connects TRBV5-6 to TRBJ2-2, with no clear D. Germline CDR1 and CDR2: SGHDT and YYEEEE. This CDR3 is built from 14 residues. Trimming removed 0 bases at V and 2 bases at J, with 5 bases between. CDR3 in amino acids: CASSLGHNTGELFF. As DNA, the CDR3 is TGTGCCAGCAGCTTGGGACACAACACCGGGGAGCTGTTTTTT.

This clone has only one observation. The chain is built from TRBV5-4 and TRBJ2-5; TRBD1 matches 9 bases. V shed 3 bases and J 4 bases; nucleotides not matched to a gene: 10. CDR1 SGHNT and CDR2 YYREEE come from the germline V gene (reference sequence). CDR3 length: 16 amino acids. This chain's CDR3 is CASSWADRGYGETQYF. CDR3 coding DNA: TGTGCCAGCAGCTGGGCGGACAGGGGTTACGGAGAGACCCAGTACTTC.

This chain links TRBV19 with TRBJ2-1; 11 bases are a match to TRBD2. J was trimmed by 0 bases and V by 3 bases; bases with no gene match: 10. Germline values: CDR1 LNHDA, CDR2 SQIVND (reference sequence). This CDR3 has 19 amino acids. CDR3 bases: TGTGCCAGTAGTATCCTGGCTAGCGGGGGGAGGAGCTCCTACAATGAGCAGTTCTTC. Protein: CASSILASGGRSSYNEQFF.

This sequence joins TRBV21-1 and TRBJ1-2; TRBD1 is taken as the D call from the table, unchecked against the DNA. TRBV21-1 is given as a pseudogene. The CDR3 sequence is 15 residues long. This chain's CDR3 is CASSKAPGGCYGYTF. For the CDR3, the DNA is TGTGCCAGCAGCAAAGCCCCAGGGGGCTGCTATGGCTACACCTTC.

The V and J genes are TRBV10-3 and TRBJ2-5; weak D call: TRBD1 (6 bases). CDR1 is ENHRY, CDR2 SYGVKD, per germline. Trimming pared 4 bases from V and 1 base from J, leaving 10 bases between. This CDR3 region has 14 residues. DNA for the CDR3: TGTGCCATCAGTGCAGGGGCCTCCCAAGAGACCCAGTACTTC. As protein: CAISAGASQETQYF.

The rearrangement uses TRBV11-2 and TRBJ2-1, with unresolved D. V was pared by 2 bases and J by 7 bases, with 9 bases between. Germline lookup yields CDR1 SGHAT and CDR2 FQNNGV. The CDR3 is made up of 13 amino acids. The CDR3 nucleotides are TGTGCCAGCAGCTTATCCCCTCCGAATGAGCAGTTCTTC. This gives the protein CASSLSPPNEQFF. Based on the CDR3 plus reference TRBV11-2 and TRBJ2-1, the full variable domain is EAGVAQSPRYKIIEKRQSVAFWCNPISGHATLYWYQQILGQGPKLLIQFQNNGVVDDSQLPKDRFSAERLKGVDSTLKIQPAKLEDSAVYLCASSLSPPNEQFFGPGTRLTVL.

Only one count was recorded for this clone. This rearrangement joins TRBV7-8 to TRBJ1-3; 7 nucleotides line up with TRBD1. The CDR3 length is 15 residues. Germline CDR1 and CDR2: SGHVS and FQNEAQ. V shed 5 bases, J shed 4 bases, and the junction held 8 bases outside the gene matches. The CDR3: CASSRDRVEGNTIYF. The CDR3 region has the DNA TGTGCCAGCAGCCGAGACAGGGTGGAAGGAAACACCATATATTTT.

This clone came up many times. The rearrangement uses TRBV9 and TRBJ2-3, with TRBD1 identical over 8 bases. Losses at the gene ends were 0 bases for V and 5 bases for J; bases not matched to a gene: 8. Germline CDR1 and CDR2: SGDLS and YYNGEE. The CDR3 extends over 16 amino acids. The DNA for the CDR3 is TGTGCCAGCAGCGTAGTGGGACAGGTCGGGGGAGATACGCAGTATTTT. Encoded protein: CASSVVGQVGGDTQYF.

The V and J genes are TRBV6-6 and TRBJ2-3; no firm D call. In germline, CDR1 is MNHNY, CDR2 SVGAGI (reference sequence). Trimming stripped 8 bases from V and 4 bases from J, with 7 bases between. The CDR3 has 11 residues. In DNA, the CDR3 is TGTGCCAGCTCCAGTCCAGATACGCAGTATTTT. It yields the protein CASSSPDTQYF.

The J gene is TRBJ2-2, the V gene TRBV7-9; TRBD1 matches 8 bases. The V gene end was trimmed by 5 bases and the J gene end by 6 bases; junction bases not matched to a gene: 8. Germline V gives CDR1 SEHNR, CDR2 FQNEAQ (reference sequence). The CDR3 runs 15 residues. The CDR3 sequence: CASSPGTGGAGELFF. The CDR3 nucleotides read TGTGCCAGCAGCCCTGGGACAGGAGGAGCCGGGGAGCTGTTTTTT.

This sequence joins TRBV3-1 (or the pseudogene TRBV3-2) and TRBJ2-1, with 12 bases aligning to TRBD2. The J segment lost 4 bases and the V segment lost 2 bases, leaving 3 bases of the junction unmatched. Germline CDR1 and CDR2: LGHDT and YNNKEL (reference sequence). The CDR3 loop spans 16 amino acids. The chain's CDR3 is CASSQFTSGGYNEQFF. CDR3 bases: TGTGCCAGCAGCCAATTTACTAGCGGGGGGTACAATGAGCAGTTCTTC.

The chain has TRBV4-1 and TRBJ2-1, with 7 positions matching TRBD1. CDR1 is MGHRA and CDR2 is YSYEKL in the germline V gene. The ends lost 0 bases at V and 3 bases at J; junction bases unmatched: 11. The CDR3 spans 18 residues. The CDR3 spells CASSQEAPTDRDYNEQFF. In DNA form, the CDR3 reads TGCGCCAGCAGCCAAGAAGCTCCGACAGACAGGGACTACAATGAGCAGTTCTTC.

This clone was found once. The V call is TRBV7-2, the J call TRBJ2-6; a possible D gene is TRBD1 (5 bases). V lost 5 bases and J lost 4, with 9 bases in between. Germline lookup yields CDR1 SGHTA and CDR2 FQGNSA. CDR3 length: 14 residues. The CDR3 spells CASSAGIGANVLTF. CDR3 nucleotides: TGTGCCAGCAGCGCAGGGATAGGGGCCAACGTCCTGACTTTC.